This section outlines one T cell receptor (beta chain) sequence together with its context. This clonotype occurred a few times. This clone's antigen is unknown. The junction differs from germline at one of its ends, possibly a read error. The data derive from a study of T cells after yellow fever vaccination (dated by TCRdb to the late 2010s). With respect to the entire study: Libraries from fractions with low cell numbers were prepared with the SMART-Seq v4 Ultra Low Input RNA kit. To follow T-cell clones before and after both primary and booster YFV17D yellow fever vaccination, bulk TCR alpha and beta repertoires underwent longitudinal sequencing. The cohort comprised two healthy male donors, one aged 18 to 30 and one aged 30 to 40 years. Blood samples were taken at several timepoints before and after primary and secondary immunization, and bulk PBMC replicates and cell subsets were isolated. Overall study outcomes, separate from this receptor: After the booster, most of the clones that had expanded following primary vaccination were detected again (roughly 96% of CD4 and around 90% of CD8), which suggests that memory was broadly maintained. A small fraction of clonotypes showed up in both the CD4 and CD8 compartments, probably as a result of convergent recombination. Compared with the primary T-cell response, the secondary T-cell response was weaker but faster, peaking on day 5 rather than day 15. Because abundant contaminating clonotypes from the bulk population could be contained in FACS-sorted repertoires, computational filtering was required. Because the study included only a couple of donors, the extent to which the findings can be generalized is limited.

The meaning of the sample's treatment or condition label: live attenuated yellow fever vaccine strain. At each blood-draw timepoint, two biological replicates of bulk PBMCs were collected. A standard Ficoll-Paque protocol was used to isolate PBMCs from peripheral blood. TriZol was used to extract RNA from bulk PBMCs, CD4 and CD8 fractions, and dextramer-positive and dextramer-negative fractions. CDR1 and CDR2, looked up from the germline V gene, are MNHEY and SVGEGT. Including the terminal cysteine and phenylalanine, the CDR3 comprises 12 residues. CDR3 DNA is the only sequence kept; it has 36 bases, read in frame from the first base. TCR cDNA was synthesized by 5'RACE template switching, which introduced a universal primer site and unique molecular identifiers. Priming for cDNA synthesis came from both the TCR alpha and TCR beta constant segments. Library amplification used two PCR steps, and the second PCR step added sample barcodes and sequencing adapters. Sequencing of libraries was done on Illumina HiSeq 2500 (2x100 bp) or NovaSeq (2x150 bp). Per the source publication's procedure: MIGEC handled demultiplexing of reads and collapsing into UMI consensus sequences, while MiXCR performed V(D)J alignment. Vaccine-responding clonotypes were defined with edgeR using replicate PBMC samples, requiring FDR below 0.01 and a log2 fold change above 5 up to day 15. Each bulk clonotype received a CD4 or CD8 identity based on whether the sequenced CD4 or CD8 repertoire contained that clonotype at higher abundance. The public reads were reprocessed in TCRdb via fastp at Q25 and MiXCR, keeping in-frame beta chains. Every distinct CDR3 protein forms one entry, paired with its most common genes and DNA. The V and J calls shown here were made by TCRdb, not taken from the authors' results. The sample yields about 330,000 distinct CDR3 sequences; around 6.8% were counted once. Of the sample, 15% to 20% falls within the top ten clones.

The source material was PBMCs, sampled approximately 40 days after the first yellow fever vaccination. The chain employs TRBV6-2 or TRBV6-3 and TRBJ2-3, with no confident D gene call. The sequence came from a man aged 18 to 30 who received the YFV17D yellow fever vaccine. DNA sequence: TGTGCCAGCAGTCACTCGTCAGATACGCAGTATTTT. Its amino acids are CASSHSSDTQYF.